This paragraph reports one T cell receptor (beta chain). Its target is unknown. The CDR3 spans 15 residues. Trimming removed 5 bases at V and 5 bases at J, with 19 bases between. The germline V gene has CDR1 MNHEY and CDR2 SVGEGT. This record comes from a study of blood T cells in healthy people across ages. Those donating, healthy Caucasian individuals from Russia, were aged about 6 to 100. Points from the study as a whole: TCR beta diversity per million T cells fell roughly linearly with age. Since the PBMCs were unsorted, naive and antigen-experienced cells could not be conclusively compared.

For the second PCR, which ran for 7 to 11 cycles, a sample-barcoded 5' primer and a J-beta primer mix were used. Every molecule of cDNA carried a tag from a template-switch adaptor with 12 random nucleotides. TCRdb fed the 5' RACE reads into MiXCR, producing one record per CDR3 protein. The repertoire holds under 850,000 distinct CDR3 sequences, with under 40% as singletons. The sequencing input was blood. The clonotype comes from a man aged 18-30 years in good health. The genes are TRBV6-2 or TRBV6-3 and TRBJ2-7; a possible D gene is TRBD1 (5 bases). The CDR3 reads CASSTGQSWTDEQYF. The DNA for the CDR3 is TGTGCCAGCAGTACAGGACAATCATGGACCGACGAGCAGTACTTC.